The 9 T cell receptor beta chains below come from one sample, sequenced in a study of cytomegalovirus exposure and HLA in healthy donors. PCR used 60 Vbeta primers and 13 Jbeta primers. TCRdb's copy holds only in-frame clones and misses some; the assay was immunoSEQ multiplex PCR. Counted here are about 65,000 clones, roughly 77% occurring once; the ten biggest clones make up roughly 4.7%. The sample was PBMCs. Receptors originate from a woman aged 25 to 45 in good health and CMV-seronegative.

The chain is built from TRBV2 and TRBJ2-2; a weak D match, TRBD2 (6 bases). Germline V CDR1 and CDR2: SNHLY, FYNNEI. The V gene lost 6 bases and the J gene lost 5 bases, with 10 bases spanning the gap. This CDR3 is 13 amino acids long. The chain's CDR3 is CASRVGGTGELFF. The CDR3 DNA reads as TGTGCCAGCAGAGTGGGGGGTACCGGGGAGCTGTTTTTT.

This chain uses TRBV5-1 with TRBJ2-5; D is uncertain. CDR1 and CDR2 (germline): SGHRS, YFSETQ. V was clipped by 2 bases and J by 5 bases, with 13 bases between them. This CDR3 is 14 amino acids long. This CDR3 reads CASSLGPGGETQYF. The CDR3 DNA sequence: TGCGCCAGCAGCTTAGGTCCGGGTGGGGAGACCCAGTACTTC.

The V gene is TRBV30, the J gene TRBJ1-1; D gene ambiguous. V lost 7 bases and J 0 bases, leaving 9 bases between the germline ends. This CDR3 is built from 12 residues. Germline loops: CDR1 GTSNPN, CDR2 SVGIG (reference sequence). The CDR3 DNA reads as TGTGCCTCGGGATTACTGAACACTGAAGCTTTCTTT. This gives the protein CASGLLNTEAFF.

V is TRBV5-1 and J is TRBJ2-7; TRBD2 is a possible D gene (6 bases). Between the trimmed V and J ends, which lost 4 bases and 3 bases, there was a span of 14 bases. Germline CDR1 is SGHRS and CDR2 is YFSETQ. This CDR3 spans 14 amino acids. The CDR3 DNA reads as TGCGCCAGCAGCCCGCGACGGGGGTTCTACGAGCAGTACTTC. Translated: CASSPRRGFYEQYF.

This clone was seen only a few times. DNA for the CDR3: TGTGCCAGCAGCATCAGACAGGGTGAATCACCCCTCCACTTT. Its translation is CASSIRQGESPLHF. The rearrangement uses TRBV6-1 and TRBJ1-6; 7 nucleotides agree with TRBD1. Germline loops: CDR1 MNHNS, CDR2 SASEGT. The CDR3 contains 14 residues. V lost 6 bases and J lost 10; bases outside the gene matches: 9.

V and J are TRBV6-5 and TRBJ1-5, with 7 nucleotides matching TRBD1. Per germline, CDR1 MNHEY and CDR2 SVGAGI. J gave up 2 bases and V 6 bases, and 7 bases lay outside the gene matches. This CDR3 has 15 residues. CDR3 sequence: CASSPQGSGNQPQHF. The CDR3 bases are TGTGCCAGCAGCCCACAGGGGAGCGGCAATCAGCCCCAGCATTTT.

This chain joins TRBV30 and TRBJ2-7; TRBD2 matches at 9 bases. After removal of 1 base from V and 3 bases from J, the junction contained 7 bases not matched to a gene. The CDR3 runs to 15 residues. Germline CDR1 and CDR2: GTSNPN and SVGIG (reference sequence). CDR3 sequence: CAWSASGRGGYEQYF. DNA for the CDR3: TGTGCCTGGAGTGCCAGTGGGCGGGGGGGCTACGAGCAGTACTTC.

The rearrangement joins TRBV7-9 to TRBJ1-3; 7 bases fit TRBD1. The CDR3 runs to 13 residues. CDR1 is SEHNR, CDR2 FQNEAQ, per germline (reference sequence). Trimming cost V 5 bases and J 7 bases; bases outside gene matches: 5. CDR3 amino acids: CASSLGQSNTIYF. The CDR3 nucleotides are TGTGCCAGCAGCCTGGGACAGTCGAACACCATATATTTT.

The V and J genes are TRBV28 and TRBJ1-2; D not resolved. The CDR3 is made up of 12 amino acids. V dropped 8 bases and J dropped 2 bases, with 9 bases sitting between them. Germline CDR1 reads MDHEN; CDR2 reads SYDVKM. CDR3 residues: CASSTGNYGYTF. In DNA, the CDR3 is TGTGCCAGCTCAACGGGGAACTATGGCTACACCTTC.